The TCR beta chain described here comes from a study of cytomegalovirus exposure and HLA in healthy donors. Whole-study context: Unique TCRs from HLA-typed donors, 70 million to 85 million of them, were held in an early data release. Study-wide findings and caveats: In a later analysis, several top co-occurrence clusters appeared linked to parvovirus B19, influenza, CMV and Epstein-Barr virus. Sequencing had likely introduced a cluster of highly shared sequence variants as an artifact.

This clone was detected only a few times. Its specificity is unknown. CDR1 WNHNN and CDR2 SYGVQD come from the germline V gene (reference sequence). The trim removed 7 bases at V and 0 bases at J, leaving 9 bases unmatched. There are 16 residues in the CDR3. Donors showed nominal health when sampled, although they likely had unrecorded immune exposures. Vbeta (60) and Jbeta (13) primers were used in the PCR. Clones were sequenced by immunoSEQ multiplex PCR, and TCRdb holds only the in-frame ones, with some missing. The sample gives tens of thousands of clones, around 85% of which show up once; about 2.1% is in the top ten.

This receptor was obtained from a man younger than 30 in good health and CMV-seronegative. The chain employs TRBV10-1 and TRBJ2-1; 7 positions agree with TRBD2. The specimen sequenced was PBMCs. CDR3 bases: TGCGCCAGCATTGGGTCAGGCGGGAGCTCCTACAATGAGCAGTTCTTC. Protein: CASIGSGGSSYNEQFF.